This T cell receptor beta chain was sequenced for a study of blood T cell repertoires in COVID-19. Overall study: The study drew acute and convalescent COVID-19 samples from the United States, Italy and Spain. In each case, the material was cDNA or gDNA derived from T cells, B-cell-depleted T cells, or PBMCs.

This CDR3 has 14 amino acids. Germline-derived CDR1 and CDR2 are SGDLS and YYNGEE. The ends were cut back, 4 bases at V and 3 bases at J, with 14 bases in the middle. Original analysis: Reference gene primer amplification gave nucleated cell count estimates. The assay was immunoSEQ multiplex PCR, and TCRdb's table has in-frame clones only and misses some. V, J and clone size are taken as reported in that table, and D and trimming were inferred from the DNA itself. The repertoire has roughly 330,000 clones, around 90% of them found once; the top ten carry roughly a tenth. Input material: peripheral blood. The TCR was taken from a man aged 25 to 40 with COVID-19, enrolled during active disease. The gene calls are TRBV9 and TRBJ2-7; TRBD1 is a possible D gene (5 bases). This CDR3 reads CASSPTDTYYEQYF. The CDR3 coding sequence is TGTGCCAGCAGCCCTACGGACACCTACTACGAGCAGTACTTC. Supplemented by reference TRBV9 and TRBJ2-7, the full variable domain reads DSGVTQTPKHLITATGQRVTLRCSPRSGDLSVYWYQQSLDQGLQFLIQYYNGEERAKGNILERFSAQQFPDLHSELNLSSLELGDSALYFCASSPTDTYYEQYFGPGTRLTVT.